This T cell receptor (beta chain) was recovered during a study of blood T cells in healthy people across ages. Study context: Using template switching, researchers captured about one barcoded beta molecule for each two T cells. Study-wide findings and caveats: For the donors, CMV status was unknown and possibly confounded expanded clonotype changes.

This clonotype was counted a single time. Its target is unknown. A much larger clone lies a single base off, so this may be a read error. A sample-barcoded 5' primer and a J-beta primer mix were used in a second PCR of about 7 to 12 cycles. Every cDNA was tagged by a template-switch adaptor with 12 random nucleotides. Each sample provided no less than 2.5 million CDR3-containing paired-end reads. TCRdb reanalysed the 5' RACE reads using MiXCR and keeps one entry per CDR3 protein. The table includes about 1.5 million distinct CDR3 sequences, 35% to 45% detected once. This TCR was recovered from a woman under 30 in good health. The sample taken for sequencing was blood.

CDR3 protein: CVSSSLAGVAQETQYF. The CDR3 DNA is TGTGTCAGCAGTTCTCTAGCGGGGGTCGCCCAAGAGACCCAGTACTTC. The rearrangement links TRBV12-3 or TRBV12-4 to TRBJ2-5; 10 positions match TRBD2. This CDR3 has 16 residues.